The 22 T cell receptor beta chains below come from one sample, sequenced in a study of T cell responses to AZD1222 COVID-19 vaccine. Assay used: immunoSEQ multiplex PCR; TCRdb lists only in-frame clones, some missing. The sample consists of roughly 130,000 clones, roughly 90% of them appearing once. The input for sequencing was peripheral blood, taken on day 0 of AZD1222 vaccination. The receptors were gathered from an adult in good health.

The sample holds a few counts of this clone. The chain uses TRBV5-1 and TRBJ1-2; TRBD1 matches at 9 bases. The J segment lost 5 bases and the V segment lost 0 bases, leaving 8 bases of the junction unmatched. CDR1 and CDR2 from the germline V gene are SGHRS and YFSETQ. The CDR3 runs to 16 residues. CDR3 in amino acids: CASSLVQGARVYGYTF. CDR3 bases: TGCGCCAGCAGCTTGGTACAGGGGGCGAGAGTTTATGGCTACACCTTC.

The chain uses TRBV9 and TRBJ2-7; 13 positions agree with TRBD2. Germline V lookup: CDR1 SGDLS, CDR2 YYNGEE. The V gene end was trimmed by 4 bases and the J gene end by 5 bases; junction bases not matched to a gene: 12. This CDR3 has 17 residues. This CDR3 is CASSPYPGTSGKHEQYF. In nucleotides, the CDR3 is TGTGCCAGCAGCCCCTACCCCGGGACTAGCGGGAAGCACGAGCAGTACTTC.

This clone was observed a single time. V is TRBV12-3 or TRBV12-4 and J is TRBJ2-1; D gene ambiguous. The CDR3 is 12 amino acids. Trimming stripped 1 base from V and 7 bases from J, with 5 bases between. CDR3 amino acids: CASSLDTNEQFF. The CDR3 DNA sequence: TGTGCCAGCAGTTTAGATACAAATGAGCAGTTCTTC.

V gene TRBV5-1 combines with J gene TRBJ2-2, with D uncertain. Germline loops: CDR1 SGHRS, CDR2 YFSETQ. V dropped 6 bases and J dropped 2 bases, with 14 bases sitting between them. The CDR3 contains 15 residues. CDR3 DNA sequence: TGCGCCAGCAAAATCCAGTCGGGTAACACCGGGGAGCTGTTTTTT. Protein product: CASKIQSGNTGELFF.

This chain joins TRBV7-2 and TRBJ2-3; TRBD2 agrees at 8 bases. Germline V CDR1 and CDR2: SGHTA, FQGNSA. V lost 5 bases to trimming and J lost 2 bases; unmatched junction nucleotides: 6. The CDR3 loop spans 15 amino acids. The CDR3 sequence is CASSPGGRSTDTQYF. In nucleotides, the CDR3 is TGTGCCAGCAGCCCGGGGGGGCGCTCCACAGATACGCAGTATTTT. Combining the CDR3 with reference TRBV7-2 and TRBJ2-3 gives the whole variable domain GAGVSQSPSNKVTEKGKDVELRCDPISGHTALYWYRQSLGQGLEFLIYFQGNSAPDKSGLPSDRFSAERTGGSVSTLTIQRTQQEDSAVYLCASSPGGRSTDTQYFGPGTRLTVL.

This clone appeared once. V and J are TRBV11-2 and TRBJ1-2, with a tentative D call TRBD1 (5 bases). Germline CDR1 reads SGHAT; CDR2 reads FQNNGV. V lost 5 bases, J lost 4 bases, and 17 bases lay in between. The CDR3 spans 15 residues. CDR3 protein: CASSLSWDRSYGYTF. The DNA for the CDR3 is TGTGCCAGCAGCCTCAGTTGGGACCGCTCCTATGGCTACACCTTC.

The rearrangement uses TRBV7-2 and TRBJ2-6; D is undetermined. CDR3 length: 15 residues. Germline V CDR1 and CDR2: SGHTA, FQGNSA. V shed 5 bases and J shed 0 bases, with 8 bases lying between them. The CDR3 is CASSPVHSGANVLTF. Here the CDR3 DNA reads TGTGCCAGCAGCCCGGTCCACTCTGGGGCCAACGTCCTGACTTTC.

The V call is TRBV7-3, the J call TRBJ2-3, with 8 bases aligning to TRBD2. This CDR3 is 16 amino acids long. CDR1 SGHTA and CDR2 FQGTGA come from the germline V gene. J lost 1 base, V lost 5 bases, and 8 bases had no gene match. Here the CDR3 reads CASSKTGTSRTDTQYF. The CDR3 DNA reads TGTGCCAGCAGCAAAACCGGGACTAGTCGCACAGATACGCAGTATTTT.

This clone was detected only once. The chain joins TRBV28 to TRBJ1-4; the D gene is possibly TRBD1 (6 bases). The CDR3 extends over 14 amino acids. Trimming took off 6 bases at V and 5 bases at J, with 13 bases between the two ends. The germline V gene has CDR1 MDHEN and CDR2 SYDVKM. The CDR3 bases are TGTGCCAGCAGGGGGGGGGCTCGGAATGAAAAACTGTTTTTT. Protein: CASRGGARNEKLFF.

This clone has just a few counts. The V and J genes are TRBV6-5 and TRBJ2-5; weak D call: TRBD1 (5 bases). This CDR3 spans 13 amino acids. Germline CDR1 reads MNHEY; CDR2 reads SVGAGI. V lost 9 bases and J lost 2, with 13 bases in between. The CDR3: CASRRTRQETQYF. CDR3 coding DNA: TGTGCCAGTCGTCGGACACGTCAAGAGACCCAGTACTTC.

The V gene is TRBV19, the J gene TRBJ1-1; D gene unclear. V was shortened by 0 bases and J by 7 bases, with 6 bases between the two germline ends. The length of the CDR3 is 12 residues. CDR1 and CDR2 (germline): LNHDA, SQIVND (reference sequence). Written as DNA, the CDR3 is TGTGCCAGTAGTATAGAGGACGGTGAAGCTTTCTTT. Translating it yields CASSIEDGEAFF.

The chain combines TRBV4-3 with TRBJ2-4; TRBD2 matches at 11 bases. The CDR3 covers 15 residues. V was pared by 0 bases and J by 9 bases, with 4 bases of the junction left unmatched. Germline assignment: CDR1 LGHNA and CDR2 YSLEER. This chain's CDR3 is CASSQDGLAGGIQYF. Written as DNA, the CDR3 is TGCGCCAGCAGCCAAGATGGCCTAGCGGGAGGCATTCAGTACTTC.

The CDR3 DNA sequence: TGTGCCAGCGGAGGGGCGGTCAATTCACCCCTCCACTTT. Encoded protein: CASGGAVNSPLHF. This chain joins TRBV19 and TRBJ1-6; weak D call: TRBD1 (5 bases). This CDR3 is 13 amino acids long. Germline loops: CDR1 LNHDA, CDR2 SQIVND (reference sequence). V dropped 9 bases and J dropped 7 bases, with 13 bases sitting between them. The complete variable domain, with remaining parts taken from reference TRBV19 and TRBJ1-6, reads DGGITQSPKYLFRKEGQNVTLSCEQNLNHDAMYWYRQDPGQGLRLIYYSQIVNDFQKGDIAEGYSVSREKKESFPLTVTSAQKNPTAFYLCASGGAVNSPLHFGNGTRLTVT.

This rearrangement joins TRBV29-1 to TRBJ2-1; 8 nucleotides line up with TRBD2. V dropped 7 bases and J dropped 2; count of bases not matched to a gene: 7. The length of the CDR3 is 14 residues. Germline CDR1 reads SQVTM; CDR2 reads ANQGSEA. CDR3 in amino acids: CSAPRGGPYNEQFF. CDR3 nucleotides: TGCAGCGCCCCACGGGGGGGTCCCTACAATGAGCAGTTCTTC.

As DNA, the CDR3 is TGTGCCAGCAGCCAAGCGGCTAGCGGGAGGGACAATGAGCAGTTCTTC. Residues: CASSQAASGRDNEQFF. The rearrangement links TRBV4-2 to TRBJ2-1; 12 bases are a match to TRBD2. J lost 5 bases, V lost 1 base, and 3 bases had no gene match. The V gene's germline CDR1 is LGHNA and CDR2 YNFKEQ. The CDR3 runs to 16 residues.

This chain joins TRBV9 and TRBJ2-1, with D maybe TRBD2 (6 bases). CDR1 is SGDLS and CDR2 is YYNGEE in the germline V gene. With 1 base removed from V and 0 bases from J, the gap between germline ends came to 14 bases. This CDR3 contains 17 residues. CDR3 region: CASSVYFAEGSYNEQFF. The CDR3 nucleotides read TGTGCCAGCAGCGTATACTTTGCGGAGGGCTCCTACAATGAGCAGTTCTTC.

The chain is built from TRBV5-1 and TRBJ2-5; D unresolved. Trimming stripped 2 bases from V and 4 bases from J, with 6 bases between. CDR1 is SGHRS, CDR2 YFSETQ, per germline. This CDR3 has 12 residues. The CDR3 nucleotides read TGCGCCAGCAGCTTAATCTCAGAGACCCAGTACTTC. Translated: CASSLISETQYF.

CDR3 sequence (DNA): TGTGCCAGTAGTATTTTGGACGCGGGGCGGAACACTGAAGCTTTCTTT. It codes for CASSILDAGRNTEAFF. The J gene is TRBJ1-1, the V gene TRBV19; tentative D call: TRBD1 (5 bases). V was shortened by 3 bases and J by 1 base, with 15 bases between the two germline ends. The length of the CDR3 is 16 residues. Germline CDR1 is LNHDA and CDR2 is SQIVND (reference sequence).

This chain connects TRBV29-1 to TRBJ2-7, with a tentative D call TRBD2 (7 bases). Germline V gene sequence: CDR1 SQVTM, CDR2 ANQGSEA. This CDR3 has 12 residues. V lost 3 bases, J lost 5 bases, and 11 bases lay in between. This CDR3 reads CSVDSGGDEQYF. DNA for the CDR3: TGCAGCGTTGATTCGGGGGGCGACGAGCAGTACTTC.

The V gene is TRBV7-9, the J gene TRBJ1-4, with D possibly matching TRBD1 (5 bases). Trimming removed 0 bases at V and 8 bases at J, with 16 bases between. This CDR3 region has 16 residues. The germline CDR1 and CDR2 sequences are SEHNR and FQNEAQ (reference sequence). As DNA, the CDR3 is TGTGCCAGCAGCTTAGCGATCGGACACCCGGGGGAAAAACTGTTTTTT. Its protein is CASSLAIGHPGEKLFF.

The J gene is TRBJ1-5, the V gene TRBV28; TRBD1 is a possible D gene (5 bases). Germline V gene sequence: CDR1 MDHEN, CDR2 SYDVKM. CDR3 length equals 15 residues. The V and J ends lost 6 bases and 7 bases respectively, with 19 bases between them. CDR3 amino acids: CASRPPGQGRQPQHF. The CDR3 DNA reads TGTGCCAGCAGGCCCCCGGGGCAGGGCCGCCAGCCCCAGCATTTT.

The CDR3 is CSASTGKGARNNQPQHF. The CDR3, as DNA: TGCAGTGCTAGTACGGGGAAGGGGGCCCGGAATAATCAGCCCCAGCATTTT. The rearrangement joins TRBV20-1 to TRBJ1-5; 7 nucleotides line up with TRBD1. This CDR3 has 17 amino acids. The V gene's germline CDR1 is DFQATT and CDR2 SNEGSKA (reference sequence). With V trimmed by 3 bases and J by 4 bases, 15 bases remained unmatched.